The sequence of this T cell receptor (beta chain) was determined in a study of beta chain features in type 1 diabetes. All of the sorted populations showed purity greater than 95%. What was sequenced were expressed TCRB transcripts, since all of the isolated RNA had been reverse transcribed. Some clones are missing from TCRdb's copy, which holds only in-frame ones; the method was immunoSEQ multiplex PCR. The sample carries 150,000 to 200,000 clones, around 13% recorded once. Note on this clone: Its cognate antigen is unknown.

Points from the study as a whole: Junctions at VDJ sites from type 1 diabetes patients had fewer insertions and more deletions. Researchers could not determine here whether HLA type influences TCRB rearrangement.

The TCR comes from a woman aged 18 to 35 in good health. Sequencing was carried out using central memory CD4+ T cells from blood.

The CDR3 nucleotides are TGTGCCAGTGACCTAGCGGGTGGTCTCAATGAGCAGTTCTTC. This gives the protein CASDLAGGLNEQFF. The J gene is TRBJ2-1, the V gene TRBV6-5; 8 nucleotides line up with TRBD2. CDR3 length equals 14 residues. Germline CDR1 MNHEY, CDR2 SVGAGI. V dropped 9 bases and J dropped 6; count of bases not matched to a gene: 10.